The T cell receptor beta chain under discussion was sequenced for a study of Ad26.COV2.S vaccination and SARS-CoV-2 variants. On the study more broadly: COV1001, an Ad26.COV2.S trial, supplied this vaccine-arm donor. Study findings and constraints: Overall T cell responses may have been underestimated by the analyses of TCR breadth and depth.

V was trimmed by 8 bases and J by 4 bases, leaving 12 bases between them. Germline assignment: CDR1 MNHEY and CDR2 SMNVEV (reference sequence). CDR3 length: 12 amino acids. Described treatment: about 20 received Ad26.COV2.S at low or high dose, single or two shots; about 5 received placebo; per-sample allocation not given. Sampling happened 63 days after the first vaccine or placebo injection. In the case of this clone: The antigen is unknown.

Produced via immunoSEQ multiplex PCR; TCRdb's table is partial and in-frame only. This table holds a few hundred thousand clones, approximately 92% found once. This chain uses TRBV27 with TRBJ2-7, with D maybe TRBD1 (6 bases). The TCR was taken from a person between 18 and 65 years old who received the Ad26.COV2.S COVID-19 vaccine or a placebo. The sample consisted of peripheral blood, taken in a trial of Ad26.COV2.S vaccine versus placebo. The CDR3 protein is CASGGRGYEQYF. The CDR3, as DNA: TGTGCCAGCGGTGGCAGGGGATACGAGCAGTACTTC.